This T cell receptor (beta chain) derives from a study of T cell repertoires in cytomegalovirus infection. For the study at large: The study used recently identified HLA-C-restricted and well-studied HLA-B-restricted CMV epitopes.

This clonotype came up once. The antigen is not known. Broader study findings: Within the response measured ex vivo, HLA-C-restricted CMV-specific TCR beta clonotypes were dominant. Carriers of CMV plus the relevant HLA were identified by cumulative public TCR beta family frequency.

TCRdb passed the reads through MiXCR, listing each CDR3 protein once. The table records 450,000 to 650,000 distinct CDR3 sequences, over 35% of them present only once. The clonotype was recovered from a human donor in good health (CMV status not recorded). Some clones in this sample may be carry-over from other donors' samples. The material was cultured PBMCs, obtained from culture after CMV antigen stimulation.

This chain's CDR3 is CAISTNRVGDSPLHF. The CDR3 DNA reads TGTGCCATCAGTACGAACAGGGTGGGGGATTCACCCCTCCACTTT. The chain couples TRBV10-3 to TRBJ1-6; D perhaps matches TRBD1 (6 bases). The CDR3 covers 15 residues. Germline V gene sequence: CDR1 ENHRY, CDR2 SYGVKD. Trimming took off 5 bases at V and 8 bases at J, with 16 bases between the two ends.